Listed below are T cell receptor beta chains from one sample, sequenced in a study of cytomegalovirus exposure and HLA in healthy donors. The table came from immunoSEQ multiplex PCR; TCRdb's copy has only in-frame clones and leaves some out. In the table there are more than 140,000 clones, around 80% of which are singletons. Input material: PBMCs. The receptors come from a middle-aged woman in good health and CMV-seronegative. Both conserved end residues are trimmed from each CDR3. Expanded clones get a size class; other rows say once, few or many, or leave the size out.

size	V	J	CDR3
NA	TRBV2	TRBJ2-2	ASTRDWLNTGELF
NA	TRBV6-5	TRBJ1-2	ASSNNRAGDGYT
NA	TRBV30	TRBJ1-4	AWSVLDEKLF
once	TRBV5-8	TRBJ2-2	ASSLFAGGPTGELF
once	TRBV6-5	TRBJ1-3	ASSYGRDSGNTIY
NA	TRBV29-1	TRBJ2-3	SVVLLAEGTDTQY
few	TRBV6-1	TRBJ2-7	ASSPSGRAVYEQY
NA	TRBV14	TRBJ2-2	ASSHRQGELAGELF
NA	TRBV5-1	TRBJ2-7	ASSSRTEAYEQY
NA	TRBV28	TRBJ2-7	ASFRGGADALGEQY
NA	TRBV5-1	TRBJ1-5	ASSPGQGAYSNQPQH
NA	TRBV28	TRBJ2-7	ASSEGGGYEQY
NA	TRBV7-6	TRBJ1-2	ASSSTMVPGENSYGYT
NA	TRBV10-3	TRBJ2-2	AISEGRGELF
NA	TRBV28	TRBJ2-2	ASKRLEANTGELF
NA	TRBV28	TRBJ2-7	ASRQEVSLHPYEQY
NA	TRBV9	TRBJ1-5	ASSVEPSNQPQH
NA	TRBV6-6	TRBJ1-6	ASSLGQGRGSSPLH
NA	TRBV2	TRBJ2-2	ASSERQGSGELF
NA	TRBV28	TRBJ2-2	ASSFTGWESDTGELF
NA	TRBV11-2	TRBJ2-3	ASSLAGTSGSDTQY
NA	TRBV7-2	TRBJ2-1	ASSLDRGSYNEQF
few	TRBV7-9	TRBJ2-3	ASSLGLAGDTQY
NA	TRBV27	TRBJ1-5	ASSFTGAGDQPQH
NA	TRBV9	TRBJ2-1	ASSVGSSYNEQF
NA	TRBV18	TRBJ2-1	ASSSAGGGYNEQF
NA	TRBV28	TRBJ1-5	ASSRQGWGNQPQH
NA	TRBV7-2	TRBJ2-7	ASSYRDSYEQY
few	TRBV11-2	TRBJ1-6	ASRKQGQTNNSPLH
NA	TRBV7-2	TRBJ2-3	ASSLPGLAVFHTQY
NA	TRBV7-3	TRBJ2-1	ASSQFAGGPLYQNNEQF
NA	TRBV15	TRBJ2-7	ATSRDLDSTYEQY
NA	TRBV6-1	TRBJ1-5	ASSGHSNQPQH
NA	TRBV7-9	TRBJ2-7	ASSFLLAYEQY
once	TRBV4-3	TRBJ1-4	ASSQDRTEATNEKLF
NA	TRBV28	TRBJ2-5	ASSLGTSQETQY
NA	TRBV6-5	TRBJ2-5	ASSYGSASGQETQY
NA	TRBV4-2	TRBJ1-1	ASSQEGENTEAF
NA	TRBV6-5	TRBJ2-7	ASSRLATFSYEQY
NA	TRBV28	TRBJ1-1	ASSHSLDRGLTEAF
NA	TRBV30	TRBJ2-5	AWSVRVRETQY
NA	TRBV9	TRBJ2-7	ASSVGDSRTYEQY
NA	TRBV28	TRBJ2-7	ASSLPQGYEQY
few	TRBV19	TRBJ2-7	ASSPSGRAFHEQY
NA	TRBV4-3	TRBJ1-1	ASSQDRAGRTEAF
NA	TRBV4-3	TRBJ2-1	ASSQVPQGSSYNEQF
NA	TRBV4-3	TRBJ1-1	ASSPAGAGRIITEAF
NA	TRBV11-3	TRBJ2-1	ASSLHPSGRAEQF
NA	TRBV19	TRBJ2-7	ASSIGTGGYEQY
NA	TRBV18	TRBJ1-2	ASSRGNTGYT
NA	TRBV30	TRBJ1-2	AWSGTGGPGYT
few	TRBV6-5	TRBJ2-7	ASSGGQSSYEQY
NA	TRBV11-2	TRBJ2-7	ASSYPIAGQQYEQY